This TCR beta chain stems from a study of regulatory T cells in long-lasting Graves disease. The CDR3 has 15 residues. Trimming took off 4 bases at V and 2 bases at J, with 12 bases between the two ends. This clonotype was recorded at least ten times. Combining iRepertoire HTBI primers with Arm-PCR of CDR3 regions, the authors built TCR beta libraries. TCRdb itself ran the multiplex PCR reads through MiXCR, one entry per CDR3 protein. The table records about 240,000 distinct CDR3 sequences, around 20% of them present only once. Time point given: newly diagnosed GD, antithyroid drugs for less than 3 months. Isolated PBMC RNA provided the starting material for the TCR library.

This specimen was peripheral blood mononuclear cells (PBMCs), taken at new diagnosis, from a patient treated with antithyroid drugs. The source of this sequence is a female donor with Graves disease. The chain joins TRBV12-3 or TRBV12-4 to TRBJ1-5; no reliable D call. CDR3 amino acids: CASSSGYSGNQPQHF. CDR3 DNA: TGTGCCAGCAGTTCCGGGTATTCGGGCAATCAGCCCCAGCATTTT.